The present T cell receptor beta chain was sequenced within a study of long-term antiretroviral therapy in people with HIV. Study-wide points: Repertoires looked antigen-experienced, with only a slight naive shift after ART. Blood, drawn from the mid-2000s to the late 2010s, may reflect older ART regimens.

Concerning this clone itself: Its target is unknown.

Trimming removed 5 bases from V and 0 bases from J, with 4 bases in between. This CDR3 spans 13 amino acids. CDR1 MDHEN and CDR2 SYDVKM come from the germline V gene. Sequencing used immunoSEQ v3.0 at survey level. Produced via immunoSEQ multiplex PCR; TCRdb's table is partial and in-frame only. The data show tens of thousands of clones, around 86% seen once. This clonotype originated in a man aged 40-50 years with HIV. This sample comprised unsorted PBMCs, obtained just over 2.6 years after starting antiretroviral therapy. V usage is TRBV28 and J usage is TRBJ2-2; D is unclear. In DNA form, the CDR3 reads TGTGCCAGCAGTACAGCGAACACCGGGGAGCTGTTTTTT. It is translated as CASSTANTGELFF.